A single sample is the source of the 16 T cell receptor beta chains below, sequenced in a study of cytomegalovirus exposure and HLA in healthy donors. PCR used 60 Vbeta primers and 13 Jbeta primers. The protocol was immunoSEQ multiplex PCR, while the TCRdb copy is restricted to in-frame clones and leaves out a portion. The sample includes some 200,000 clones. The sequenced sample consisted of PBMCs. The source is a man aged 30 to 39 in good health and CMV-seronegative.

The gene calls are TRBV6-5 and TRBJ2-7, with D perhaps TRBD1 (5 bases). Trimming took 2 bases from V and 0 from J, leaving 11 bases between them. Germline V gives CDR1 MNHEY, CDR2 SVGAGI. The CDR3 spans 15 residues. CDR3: CASSYARDPSYEQYF. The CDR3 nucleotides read TGTGCCAGCAGTTACGCCAGGGATCCCTCCTACGAGCAGTACTTC.

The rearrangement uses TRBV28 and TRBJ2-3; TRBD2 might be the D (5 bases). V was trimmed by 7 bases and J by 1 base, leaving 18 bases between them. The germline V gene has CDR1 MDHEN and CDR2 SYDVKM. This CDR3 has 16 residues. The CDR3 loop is CASTPGRGSGTDTQYF. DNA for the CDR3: TGTGCCAGCACCCCGGGGAGAGGTAGCGGCACAGATACGCAGTATTTT. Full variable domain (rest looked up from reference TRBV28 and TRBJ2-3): DVKVTQSSRYLVKRTGEKVFLECVQDMDHENMFWYRQDPGLGLRLIYFSYDVKMKEKGDIPEGYSVSREKKERFSLILESASTNQTSMYLCASTPGRGSGTDTQYFGPGTRLTVL.

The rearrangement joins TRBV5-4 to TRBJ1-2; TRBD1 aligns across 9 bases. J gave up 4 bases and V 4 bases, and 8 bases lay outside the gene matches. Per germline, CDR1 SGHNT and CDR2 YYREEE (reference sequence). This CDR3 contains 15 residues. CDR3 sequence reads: CASSNWDREGYGYTF. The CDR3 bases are TGTGCCAGCAGCAATTGGGACAGGGAAGGCTATGGCTACACCTTC.

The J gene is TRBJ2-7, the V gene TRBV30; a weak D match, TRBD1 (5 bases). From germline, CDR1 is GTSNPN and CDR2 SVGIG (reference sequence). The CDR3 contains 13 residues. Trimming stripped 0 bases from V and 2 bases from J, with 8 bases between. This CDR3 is CAWSVIQAYEQYF. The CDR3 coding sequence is TGTGCCTGGAGTGTAATACAGGCCTACGAGCAGTACTTC. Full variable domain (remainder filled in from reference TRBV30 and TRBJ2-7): SQTIHQWPATLVQPVGSPLSLECTVEGTSNPNLYWYRQAAGRGLQLLFYSVGIGQISSEVPQNLSASRPQDRQFILSSKKLLLSDSGFYLCAWSVIQAYEQYFGPGTRLTVT.

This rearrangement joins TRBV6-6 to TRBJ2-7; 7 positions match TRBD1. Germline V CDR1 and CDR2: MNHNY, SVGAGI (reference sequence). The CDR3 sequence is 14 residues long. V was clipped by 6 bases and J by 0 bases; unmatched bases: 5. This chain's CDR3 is CASRGQALSYEQYF. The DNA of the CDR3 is TGTGCCAGCAGAGGACAGGCCCTCTCCTACGAGCAGTACTTC.

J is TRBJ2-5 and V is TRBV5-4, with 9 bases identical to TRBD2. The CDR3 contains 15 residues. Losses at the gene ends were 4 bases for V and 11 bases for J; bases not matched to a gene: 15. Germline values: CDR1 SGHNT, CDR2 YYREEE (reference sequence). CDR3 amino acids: CASSPDSGSMQEQYF. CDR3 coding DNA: TGTGCCAGCAGCCCCGATAGCGGGAGTATGCAGGAGCAGTACTTC.

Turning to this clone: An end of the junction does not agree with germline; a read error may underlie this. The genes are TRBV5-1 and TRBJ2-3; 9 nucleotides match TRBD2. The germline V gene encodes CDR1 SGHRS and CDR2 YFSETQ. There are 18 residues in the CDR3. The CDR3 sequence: CAGSLRFIAGGVRDTQYF. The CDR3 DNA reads TGCGCCGGCAGCTTGCGGTTTATTGCGGGAGGGGTGCGGGATACGCAGTATTTT.

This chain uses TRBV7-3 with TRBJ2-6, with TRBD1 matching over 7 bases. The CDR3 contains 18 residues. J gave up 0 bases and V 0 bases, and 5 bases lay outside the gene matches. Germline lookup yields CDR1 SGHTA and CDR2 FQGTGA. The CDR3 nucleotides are TGTGCCAGCAGCTTAACCGGGACAGTCTTCTCTGGGGCCAACGTCCTGACTTTC. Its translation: CASSLTGTVFSGANVLTF.

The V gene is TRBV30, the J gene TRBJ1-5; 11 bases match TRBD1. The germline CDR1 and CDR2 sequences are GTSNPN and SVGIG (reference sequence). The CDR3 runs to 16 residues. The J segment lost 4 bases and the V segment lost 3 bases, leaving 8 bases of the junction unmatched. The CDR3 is CAWRGTGGDGNQPQHF. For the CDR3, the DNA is TGTGCCTGGAGGGGGACAGGGGGAGACGGGAATCAGCCCCAGCATTTT. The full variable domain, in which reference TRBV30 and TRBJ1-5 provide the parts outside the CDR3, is SQTIHQWPATLVQPVGSPLSLECTVEGTSNPNLYWYRQAAGRGLQLLFYSVGIGQISSEVPQNLSASRPQDRQFILSSKKLLLSDSGFYLCAWRGTGGDGNQPQHFGDGTRLSIL.

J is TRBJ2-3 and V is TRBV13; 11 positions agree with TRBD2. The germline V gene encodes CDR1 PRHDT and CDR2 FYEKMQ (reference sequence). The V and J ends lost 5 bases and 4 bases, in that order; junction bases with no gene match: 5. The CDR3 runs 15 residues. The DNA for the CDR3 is TGTGCCAGCAGCCGAGCTAGCGGGGGGCCAGATACGCAGTATTTT. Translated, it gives CASSRASGGPDTQYF. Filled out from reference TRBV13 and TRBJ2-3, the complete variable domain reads AAGVIQSPRHLIKEKRETATLKCYPIPRHDTVYWYQQGPGQDPQFLISFYEKMQSDKGSIPDRFSAQQFSDYHSELNMSSLELGDSALYFCASSRASGGPDTQYFGPGTRLTVL.

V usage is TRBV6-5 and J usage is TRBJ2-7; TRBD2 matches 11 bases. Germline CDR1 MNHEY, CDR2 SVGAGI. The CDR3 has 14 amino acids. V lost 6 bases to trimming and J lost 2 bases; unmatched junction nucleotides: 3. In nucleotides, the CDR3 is TGTGCCAGCAGCATTAGCGGGGGGGCCTACGAGCAGTACTTC. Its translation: CASSISGGAYEQYF.

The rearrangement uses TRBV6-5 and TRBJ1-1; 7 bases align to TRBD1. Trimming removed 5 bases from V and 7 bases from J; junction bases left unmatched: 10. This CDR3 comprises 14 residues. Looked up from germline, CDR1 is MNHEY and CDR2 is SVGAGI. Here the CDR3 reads CASSPFVRDSEAFF. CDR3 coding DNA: TGTGCCAGCAGTCCTTTCGTCCGGGACAGTGAAGCTTTCTTT.

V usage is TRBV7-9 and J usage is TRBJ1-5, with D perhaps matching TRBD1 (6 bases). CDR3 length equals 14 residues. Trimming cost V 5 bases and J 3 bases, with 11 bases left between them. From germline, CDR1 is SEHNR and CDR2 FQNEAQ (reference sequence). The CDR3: CASSPGGPNQPQHF. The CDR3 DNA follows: TGTGCCAGCAGCCCCGGGGGGCCCAATCAGCCCCAGCATTTT.

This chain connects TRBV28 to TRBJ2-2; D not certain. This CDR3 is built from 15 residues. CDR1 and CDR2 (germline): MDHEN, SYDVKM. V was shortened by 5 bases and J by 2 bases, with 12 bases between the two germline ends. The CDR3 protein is CASSTDTDNTGELFF. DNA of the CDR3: TGTGCCAGCAGTACCGACACAGATAACACCGGGGAGCTGTTTTTT. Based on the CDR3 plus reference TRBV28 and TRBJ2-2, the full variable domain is DVKVTQSSRYLVKRTGEKVFLECVQDMDHENMFWYRQDPGLGLRLIYFSYDVKMKEKGDIPEGYSVSREKKERFSLILESASTNQTSMYLCASSTDTDNTGELFFGEGSRLTVL.

The CDR3 nucleotides read TGCGCCAGCAGCTTGGCCCGACAGGGTAGGGATGGCTACACCTTC. It codes for CASSLARQGRDGYTF. The chain carries TRBV5-1 and TRBJ1-2, with 7 bases matching TRBD1. This CDR3 is 15 amino acids long. Germline values: CDR1 SGHRS, CDR2 YFSETQ. Germline trimming cut 0 bases from V and 6 bases from J; bases unmatched to any gene: 8.

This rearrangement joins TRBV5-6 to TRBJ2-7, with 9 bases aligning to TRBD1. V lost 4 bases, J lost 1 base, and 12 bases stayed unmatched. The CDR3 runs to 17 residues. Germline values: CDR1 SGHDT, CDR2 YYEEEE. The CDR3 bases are TGTGCCAGCAGCCCCCGGGGACAGGGTCGTTTTTCCTACGAGCAGTACTTC. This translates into CASSPRGQGRFSYEQYF.